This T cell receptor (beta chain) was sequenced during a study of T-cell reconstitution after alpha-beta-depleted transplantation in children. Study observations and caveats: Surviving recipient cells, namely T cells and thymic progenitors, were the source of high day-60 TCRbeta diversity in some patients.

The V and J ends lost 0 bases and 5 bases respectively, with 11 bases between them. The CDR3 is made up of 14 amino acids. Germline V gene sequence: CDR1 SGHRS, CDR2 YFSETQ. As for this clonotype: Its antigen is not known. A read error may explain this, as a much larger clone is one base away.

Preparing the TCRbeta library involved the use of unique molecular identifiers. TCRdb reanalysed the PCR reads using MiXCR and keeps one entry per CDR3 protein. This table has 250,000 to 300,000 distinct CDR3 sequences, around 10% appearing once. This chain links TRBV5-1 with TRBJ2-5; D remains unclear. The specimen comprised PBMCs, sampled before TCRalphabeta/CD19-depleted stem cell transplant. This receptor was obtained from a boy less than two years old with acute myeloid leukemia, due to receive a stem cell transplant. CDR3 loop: CASSLEAPMETQYF. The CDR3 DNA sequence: TGCGCCAGCAGCTTGGAAGCCCCCATGGAGACCCAGTACTTC. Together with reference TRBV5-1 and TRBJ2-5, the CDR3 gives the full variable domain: KAGVTQTPRYLIKTRGQQVTLSCSPISGHRSVSWYQQTPGQGLQFLFEYFSETQRNKGNFPGRFSGRQFSNSRSEMNVSTLELGDSALYLCASSLEAPMETQYFGPGTRLLVL.